This T cell receptor beta chain was captured by sequencing in a study of CD8+CD57+ T cells in acquired aplastic anemia. Findings and limits, study-wide: Patients and controls turned out to have 25 to 35 CD8+ CDR3 sequences in common. Patient and control CD8+ Simpson's diversity was not significantly different.

In regard to this clonotype: No antigen is known for it.

CDR3 length: 13 amino acids. Germline V gives CDR1 MGHDK, CDR2 SYGVNS. Trimming cost V 3 bases and J 6 bases, with 11 bases left between them. Both TCR beta VDJ combination and CDR3 sequence profiling were carried out. Genomic DNA was the template for this profiling. MiXCR, applied by TCRdb to the reads, yields one record per CDR3 protein. The profile shows 150,000 to 200,000 distinct CDR3 sequences, less than 60% of them singletons. Sequencing involved patients with CD8+CD57+ cell expansion previously shown by flow cytometry. The origin of this receptor is a human donor with aplastic anemia. Sequenced sample: sorted CD4+, CD8+, or CD8+CD57+ T cells (not recorded which) from PBMCs. The chain is built from TRBV25-1 and TRBJ1-2, with D possibly matching TRBD1 (5 bases). The CDR3 region is CASSDYAGDGYTF. In DNA, the CDR3 is TGTGCCAGCAGTGACTATGCGGGGGATGGCTACACCTTC.